The table lists the clone carrying this T cell receptor beta chain with many counts. Time point here: newly diagnosed GD, antithyroid drugs for less than 3 months. Generation of the TCR library employed RNA extracted from PBMCs. This sample is part of a study of regulatory T cells in long-lasting Graves disease. Researchers made TCR beta libraries by using iRepertoire HTBI primers and running Arm-PCR on CDR3 regions. From the multiplex PCR reads, TCRdb called clonotypes with MiXCR, one entry per CDR3 protein. The sample has 350,000 to 400,000 distinct CDR3 sequences; 15% to 20% are singletons. CDR1 and CDR2 from the germline V gene are SGHDT and YYEEEE. The J segment lost 2 bases and the V segment lost 4 bases, leaving 7 bases of the junction unmatched. CDR3 length equals 15 residues. The sample was also linked to a second study, of T cells in Graves' hyperthyroidism and ophthalmopathy.

The clonotype comes from a woman under 30 with Graves disease. This sample comprised peripheral blood mononuclear cells (PBMCs), obtained at new diagnosis, from a patient treated with antithyroid drugs. The rearrangement joins TRBV5-6 to TRBJ2-3, with 7 bases fitting TRBD1. The CDR3 sequence is CASSLADRFTDTQYF. The DNA of the CDR3 is TGTGCCAGCAGCCTGGCGGACAGGTTCACAGATACGCAGTATTTT. The variable domain in full, completed from reference TRBV5-6 and TRBJ2-3, reads DAGVTQSPTHLIKTRGQQVTLRCSPKSGHDTVSWYQQALGQGPQFIFQYYEEEERQRGNFPDRFSGHQFPNYSSELNVNALLLGDSALYLCASSLADRFTDTQYFGPGTRLTVL.